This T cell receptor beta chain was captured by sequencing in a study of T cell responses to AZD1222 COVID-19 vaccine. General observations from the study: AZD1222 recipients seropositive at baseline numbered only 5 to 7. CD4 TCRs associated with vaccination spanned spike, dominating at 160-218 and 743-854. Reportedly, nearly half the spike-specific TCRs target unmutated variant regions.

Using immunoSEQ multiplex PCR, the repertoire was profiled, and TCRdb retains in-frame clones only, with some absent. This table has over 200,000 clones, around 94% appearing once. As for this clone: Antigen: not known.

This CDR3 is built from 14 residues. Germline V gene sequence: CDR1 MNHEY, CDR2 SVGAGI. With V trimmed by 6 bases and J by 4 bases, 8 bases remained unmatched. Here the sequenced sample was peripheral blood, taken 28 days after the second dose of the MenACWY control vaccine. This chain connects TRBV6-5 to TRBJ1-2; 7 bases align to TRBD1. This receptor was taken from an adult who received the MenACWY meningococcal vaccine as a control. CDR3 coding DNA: TGTGCCAGCAGGACCCCGGGACAGTTCTATGGCTACACCTTC. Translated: CASRTPGQFYGYTF.